One sample yielded the 14 T cell receptor beta chains listed below, sequenced in a study of blood T cell repertoires in COVID-19. The assay was immunoSEQ multiplex PCR, and TCRdb's table has in-frame clones only and misses some. Here the sample spans approximately 190,000 clones, 80% to 90% being singletons. Material: peripheral blood. These receptors were taken from a human donor in a cohort sampled during active COVID-19.

The rearrangement uses TRBV6-4 and TRBJ2-2, with 10 bases lining up with TRBD1. CDR1 is MRHNA, CDR2 SNTAGT, per germline. V gave up 5 bases and J gave up 6 bases; unmatched junction bases: 6. This CDR3 has 15 amino acids. The CDR3 DNA is TGTGCCAGCAGTTTGACAGGGGGCGAATCCGGGGAGCTGTTTTTT. Encoded protein: CASSLTGGESGELFF.

The chain uses TRBV21-1 and TRBJ2-7; TRBD1 was called by the table and not checked on the DNA. TRBV21-1 is tagged as a pseudogene. The CDR3 totals 14 residues. Here the CDR3 DNA reads TGTGCCAGCAGCTCCCGGGACAGGCTCTACGAGCAGTACTTC. Encoded protein: CASSSRDRLYEQYF.

The V gene is TRBV20-1, the J gene TRBJ2-2; 10 nucleotides align to TRBD2. The CDR3 extends over 17 amino acids. Germline-derived CDR1 and CDR2 are DFQATT and SNEGSKA (reference sequence). With V trimmed by 3 bases and J by 3 bases, 10 bases remained unmatched. CDR3 nucleotides: TGCAGTGCTAGTCGGCTAGCGGGAGATGTGTACACCGGGGAGCTGTTTTTT. It codes for CSASRLAGDVYTGELFF.

The chain links TRBV7-2 to TRBJ2-2; 9 bases align to TRBD1. The V segment lost 3 bases and the J segment 6 bases; nucleotides outside the gene matches: 8. Germline CDR1 SGHTA, CDR2 FQGNSA. This CDR3 contains 16 residues. CDR3 loop: CASSFTGGGRSGELFF. The CDR3 DNA sequence: TGTGCCAGCAGCTTTACAGGGGGCGGCCGATCCGGGGAGCTGTTTTTT.

The gene calls are TRBV6-1 and TRBJ2-3; tentative D call: TRBD1 (6 bases). V lost 3 bases to trimming and J lost 6 bases, with 13 bases between them. CDR1 is MNHNS and CDR2 is SASEGT in the germline V gene. The CDR3 is made up of 14 amino acids. The CDR3 loop is CASSESQGYDTQYF. CDR3 sequence (DNA): TGTGCCAGCAGTGAGAGCCAGGGGTACGATACGCAGTATTTT.

The sample holds one count of this clone. V gene TRBV28 combines with J gene TRBJ2-7; TRBD1 might be the D (6 bases). V lost 5 bases and J lost 6, with 26 bases in between. The CDR3 contains 17 residues. Germline values: CDR1 MDHEN, CDR2 SYDVKM. The CDR3 region has the DNA TGTGCCAGCAGTCGATGGCAGGGGAAAATGTCTAGGTTCGAGCAGTACTTC. Protein product: CASSRWQGKMSRFEQYF.

CDR3 loop: CASRRDRGQLGANVLTF. CDR3 nucleotide sequence: TGTGCCAGCAGACGGGACAGGGGACAACTCGGGGCCAACGTCCTGACTTTC. V and J are TRBV11-2 and TRBJ2-6, with 10 bases lining up with TRBD1. The CDR3 spans 17 residues. The germline V gene has CDR1 SGHAT and CDR2 FQNNGV. The ends lost 6 bases at V and 4 bases at J; junction bases unmatched: 9.

The chain uses TRBV9 and TRBJ1-2, with D perhaps TRBD1 (5 bases). CDR3 size: 14 residues. Germline lookup yields CDR1 SGDLS and CDR2 YYNGEE. Trimming shortened V by 2 bases and J by 8 bases, and 16 bases separated the two germline ends. CDR3 residues: CASSVEPGGIGYTF. The CDR3 bases are TGTGCCAGCAGCGTCGAACCCGGGGGGATAGGCTACACCTTC.

The rearrangement joins TRBV6-5 to TRBJ1-4, with D perhaps TRBD1 (6 bases). V lost 8 bases and J lost 0, with 10 bases in between. Germline CDR1 reads MNHEY; CDR2 reads SVGAGI. This CDR3 spans 14 amino acids. The DNA of the CDR3 is TGTGCCAGCCGAGGGGGGGCAACTAATGAAAAACTGTTTTTT. It codes for CASRGGATNEKLFF.

The chain recombines TRBV7-2 with TRBJ1-6; TRBD1 is a possible D gene (5 bases). This CDR3 contains 16 residues. The V gene lost 4 bases and the J gene lost 0 bases, with 10 bases spanning the gap. Germline CDR1 and CDR2: SGHTA and FQGNSA. The DNA for the CDR3 is TGTGCCAGCAGCTCGGGAGGGGACTCCTATAATTCACCCCTCCACTTT. It encodes CASSSGGDSYNSPLHF.

The chain recombines TRBV7-9 with TRBJ1-2, with 11 bases aligning to TRBD1. Germline trimming cut 5 bases from V and 7 bases from J; bases unmatched to any gene: 6. The CDR3 covers 14 residues. Germline loops: CDR1 SEHNR, CDR2 FQNEAQ (reference sequence). CDR3 residues: CASSPQDRGLGYTF. The CDR3 coding sequence is TGTGCCAGCAGCCCACAGGACAGGGGGCTTGGCTACACCTTC.

The sample holds one count of this clone. The V gene is TRBV9, the J gene TRBJ1-1; maybe TRBD1 (6 bases). This CDR3 is 14 amino acids long. Trimming removed 0 bases at V and 7 bases at J, with 13 bases between. CDR1 and CDR2 (germline): SGDLS, YYNGEE. The chain's CDR3 is CASSVVLGGVEAFF. The CDR3, as DNA: TGTGCCAGCAGCGTAGTTCTAGGGGGGGTTGAAGCTTTCTTT. Filled out from reference TRBV9 and TRBJ1-1, the complete variable domain reads DSGVTQTPKHLITATGQRVTLRCSPRSGDLSVYWYQQSLDQGLQFLIQYYNGEERAKGNILERFSAQQFPDLHSELNLSSLELGDSALYFCASSVVLGGVEAFFGQGTRLTVV.

The J gene is TRBJ2-2, the V gene TRBV7-9; a possible D gene is TRBD2 (5 bases). CDR3 length: 15 residues. V lost 2 bases and J 0 bases, leaving 7 bases between the germline ends. Germline lookup yields CDR1 SEHNR and CDR2 FQNEAQ (reference sequence). The CDR3 DNA sequence: TGTGCCAGCAGCTTATCCGGGGCGAACACCGGGGAGCTGTTTTTT. This sequence encodes CASSLSGANTGELFF.

This clone was picked up one time. The chain recombines TRBV5-1 with TRBJ2-4; 10 bases are shared with TRBD1. The V gene's germline CDR1 is SGHRS and CDR2 YFSETQ. CDR3 length: 18 residues. V dropped 4 bases and J dropped 9; count of bases not matched to a gene: 19. The DNA of the CDR3 is TGCGCCAGCAGCCCCCGTTCCATGGGACAGGGGCACCGGGGCATTCAGTACTTC. Its protein is CASSPRSMGQGHRGIQYF.